This T cell receptor beta chain was documented in a study of blood T cell repertoires in COVID-19. Study background: The United States, Italy and Spain supplied acute and convalescent COVID-19 samples. T cells, B-cell-depleted T cells, or PBMCs supplied cDNA or gDNA.

Germline V gene lookup returns CDR1 SGDLS and CDR2 YYNGEE. The CDR3 sequence is 15 residues long. Deletions cut 3 bases from V and 0 bases from J, with 12 bases between. Authors' processing steps: Counts of nucleated cells, estimated from reference gene primer amplification, were obtained. Clones were read by immunoSEQ multiplex PCR, and TCRdb kept only the in-frame ones, dropping some. The D gene and trimming were derived from the DNA, and the V and J assignments and clone size from that table. This sample has 250,000 to 350,000 clones, with roughly 83% found just once. This clone was counted a few times.

The clonotype originates from a woman aged 45 to 65 with acute or convalescent COVID-19. This chain uses TRBV9 with TRBJ1-2; tentatively, D is TRBD1 (6 bases). The specimen was peripheral blood. This chain's CDR3 is CASSGHRDTNYGYTF. In DNA, the CDR3 is TGTGCCAGCAGCGGGCACCGGGACACTAACTATGGCTACACCTTC. The entire variable domain, with the rest obtained from reference TRBV9 and TRBJ1-2, is as follows: DSGVTQTPKHLITATGQRVTLRCSPRSGDLSVYWYQQSLDQGLQFLIQYYNGEERAKGNILERFSAQQFPDLHSELNLSSLELGDSALYFCASSGHRDTNYGYTFGSGTRLTVV.